The 32 T cell receptor beta chains below come from one sample, sequenced in a study of T cell responses to AZD1222 COVID-19 vaccine. Libraries were prepared by immunoSEQ multiplex PCR; TCRdb keeps only in-frame clonotypes and omits some of them. There are 65,000 to 90,000 clones in the sample; around 88% occur only once, and less than 20% lies in the top ten. This material consisted of peripheral blood, taken on day 0 of AZD1222 vaccination. These receptors were taken from an adult in good health.

The chain couples TRBV7-9 to TRBJ1-2; 10 bases agree with TRBD1. V trimming: 6 bases; J trimming: 6 bases; junction bases outside the gene matches: 13. The CDR3 is 16 residues long. In germline, CDR1 is SEHNR, CDR2 FQNEAQ (reference sequence). The CDR3 spells CASSFQLDRGGNGYTF. In DNA form, the CDR3 reads TGTGCCAGCAGTTTTCAACTGGACAGGGGGGGAAATGGCTACACCTTC.

The chain uses TRBV5-8 and TRBJ2-1; TRBD2 matches 11 bases. Germline V gene sequence: CDR1 SGHTS, CDR2 YDEGEE. V dropped 6 bases and J dropped 4; count of bases not matched to a gene: 3. The CDR3 covers 14 residues. The CDR3 nucleotides are TGTGCCAGCATAACTAGCGGGGGATACAATGAGCAGTTCTTC. This encodes CASITSGGYNEQFF.

The rearrangement links TRBV6-2 or TRBV6-3 to TRBJ2-7; D gene uncertain. The germline V gene encodes CDR1 MNHEY and CDR2 SVGEGT. This CDR3 is built from 11 residues. V gave up 6 bases and J gave up 4 bases, with 7 bases separating them. CDR3 DNA sequence: TGTGCCAGCAGCCAACTATACGAGCAGTACTTC. This translates into CASSQLYEQYF.

This chain joins TRBV7-2 and TRBJ2-7; tentatively, D is TRBD1 or TRBD2 (6 bases each). The V end lost 1 base, the J end lost 1 base, and 11 bases lay between the germline ends. The germline V gene has CDR1 SGHTA and CDR2 FQGNSA. CDR3 size: 15 residues. This CDR3 reads CASSLGGGTSYEQYF. The CDR3 nucleotides are TGTGCCAGCAGCTTAGGTGGCGGGACATCCTACGAGCAGTACTTC.

The CDR3 sequence is CASSLSAYEQYF. In DNA form, the CDR3 reads TGTGCCAGCAGCTTATCGGCCTACGAGCAGTACTTC. The J gene is TRBJ2-7, the V gene TRBV11-2; D gene unclear. The CDR3 is 12 amino acids. CDR1 is SGHAT and CDR2 is FQNNGV in the germline V gene. V gave up 2 bases and J gave up 2 bases, with 4 bases separating them.

This clone was detected many times. Here the CDR3 DNA reads TGTGCCAGCTACGGGGATCTGAACACTGAAGCTTTCTTT. Residues: CASYGDLNTEAFF. The V and J genes are TRBV5-5 and TRBJ1-1; D is unclear. This CDR3 region has 13 residues. V dropped 7 bases and J dropped 0 bases, with 10 bases sitting between them. Germline assignment: CDR1 SGHKS and CDR2 YYEKEE (reference sequence).

CDR3 DNA sequence: TGTGCCAGCAGCCTGCCCGGGGGGGGCGCCAATGAGCAGTTCTTC. Its translation is CASSLPGGGANEQFF. The gene calls are TRBV14 and TRBJ2-1; 8 bases fit TRBD2. J lost 6 bases, V lost 4 bases, and 8 bases had no gene match. CDR1 is SGHDN and CDR2 is FVKESK in the germline V gene. The CDR3 has 15 amino acids.

This chain uses TRBV7-3 with TRBJ2-1; D is uncertain. The germline V and J ends were trimmed by 1 base and 5 bases, with 6 bases remaining between them. The CDR3 extends over 13 amino acids. Germline assignment: CDR1 SGHTA and CDR2 FQGTGA. CDR3 DNA sequence: TGTGCCAGCAGCTTAAGTAGAGACAATGAGCAGTTCTTC. Residues: CASSLSRDNEQFF.

This chain uses TRBV9 with TRBJ2-3, with 7 nucleotides matching TRBD2. Germline trimming cut 0 bases from V and 4 bases from J; bases unmatched to any gene: 11. CDR1 is SGDLS and CDR2 is YYNGEE in the germline V gene. The CDR3 loop spans 17 amino acids. CDR3: CASSVDKRGGRADTQYF. CDR3 bases: TGTGCCAGCAGCGTAGATAAGAGAGGCGGGAGAGCAGATACGCAGTATTTT.

The gene calls are TRBV9 and TRBJ2-7; D not certain. The ends were cut back, 4 bases at V and 5 bases at J, with 13 bases in the middle. CDR3 size: 13 residues. Germline V gene data show CDR1 as SGDLS and CDR2 as YYNGEE. Written as DNA, the CDR3 is TGTGCCAGCAGCACCCACAGACGGGACGAGCAGTACTTC. Translation gives CASSTHRRDEQYF.

This rearrangement joins TRBV9 to TRBJ2-7; TRBD2 matches 8 bases. Unmatched junction bases numbered 8, after V lost 0 bases and J lost 3 bases. CDR1 and CDR2 (germline): SGDLS, YYNGEE. This CDR3 has 16 residues. The CDR3 DNA sequence: TGTGCCAGCAGCGTAGGCGGTAGCGGGGCCAGCTACGAGCAGTACTTC. It translates to CASSVGGSGASYEQYF.

The rearrangement uses TRBV28 and TRBJ1-4; TRBD1 agrees at 7 bases. Germline CDR1 and CDR2: MDHEN and SYDVKM. The junction had 9 bases not matched to a gene; V was cut back by 5 bases and J by 0 bases. The CDR3 contains 17 residues. The chain's CDR3 is CASSPPGQSATNEKLFF. CDR3 DNA sequence: TGTGCCAGCAGTCCCCCGGGACAGAGCGCAACTAATGAAAAACTGTTTTTT.

This clone occurred once. The J gene is TRBJ2-7, the V gene TRBV3-1 (or the pseudogene TRBV3-2), with D possibly being TRBD1 (6 bases). V dropped 4 bases and J dropped 2 bases, with 12 bases sitting between them. Germline V gives CDR1 LGHDT, CDR2 YNNKEL (reference sequence). The CDR3 covers 14 residues. DNA of the CDR3: TGTGCCAGCAGCCCGACAGGTTCCGCCTACGAGCAGTACTTC. This encodes CASSPTGSAYEQYF.

This chain joins TRBV28 and TRBJ2-1; D call uncertain. Per the germline V gene, CDR1 is MDHEN and CDR2 is SYDVKM. Trimming removed 2 bases from V and 5 bases from J, with 7 bases in between. This CDR3 region has 13 residues. CDR3 protein: CASSLSQDNEQFF. For the CDR3, the DNA is TGTGCCAGCAGTTTAAGCCAGGACAATGAGCAGTTCTTC.

CDR3 sequence: CASSPRTGFRRDEQFF. CDR3 in DNA: TGTGCCAGCAGTCCCCGGACAGGGTTTCGCCGGGATGAGCAGTTCTTC. The chain carries TRBV28 and TRBJ2-1; 8 nucleotides line up with TRBD1. From germline, CDR1 is MDHEN and CDR2 SYDVKM. CDR3 size: 16 residues. J was trimmed by 8 bases and V by 5 bases; bases with no gene match: 14.

Details on this clone: Other DNA sequences from this sample encode an identical CDR3 as well. The rearrangement uses TRBV5-4 and TRBJ1-2; D may be TRBD1 (5 bases). The CDR3 has 13 amino acids. Germline CDR1 and CDR2: SGHNT and YYREEE (reference sequence). Trimming left V 4 bases short and J 2 bases short, with 9 bases between. In DNA, the CDR3 is TGTGCCAGCAGCGTAGACAGCAACTATGGCTACACCTTC. Protein product: CASSVDSNYGYTF.

The CDR3 DNA is TGCAGCGCCAGGAGCTCTGGAAACACCATATATTTT. Translation: CSARSSGNTIYF. The V call is TRBV29-1, the J call TRBJ1-3, with unresolved D. The CDR3 extends over 12 amino acids. Deletions cut 7 bases from V and 0 bases from J, with 7 bases between. CDR1 and CDR2 from the germline V gene are SQVTM and ANQGSEA.

The chain employs TRBV27 and TRBJ2-3; unclear D gene. Germline V CDR1 and CDR2: MNHEY, SMNVEV (reference sequence). V gave up 7 bases and J gave up 0 bases, with 14 bases separating them. The CDR3 is 15 amino acids. The CDR3 is CASKISRVSTDTQYF. The CDR3 bases are TGTGCCAGCAAAATCTCACGGGTTAGCACAGATACGCAGTATTTT.

The V and J genes are TRBV5-1 and TRBJ2-1, with D unresolved. Trimming left V 0 bases short and J 3 bases short, with 7 bases between. This CDR3 comprises 14 residues. CDR1 SGHRS and CDR2 YFSETQ come from the germline V gene. CDR3: CASSLGADYNEQFF. The DNA of the CDR3 is TGCGCCAGCAGCTTGGGGGCGGACTACAATGAGCAGTTCTTC.

The chain links TRBV5-1 to TRBJ2-7; TRBD2 matches at 12 bases. The CDR3 totals 18 residues. The V gene's germline CDR1 is SGHRS and CDR2 YFSETQ. The ends lost 1 base at V and 4 bases at J; junction bases unmatched: 12. CDR3 residues: CASSLSLAGGQGGYEQYF. CDR3 sequence (DNA): TGCGCCAGCAGCTTGTCGCTAGCGGGAGGGCAAGGTGGGTACGAGCAGTACTTC.

The chain combines TRBV10-2 with TRBJ2-3; 11 bases match TRBD2. CDR3 length equals 15 residues. CDR1 is WSHSY, CDR2 SAAADI, per germline. J gave up 6 bases and V 7 bases, and 9 bases lay outside the gene matches. The CDR3 is CASTGTSGDEDTQYF. CDR3 DNA sequence: TGCGCCAGCACCGGGACTAGCGGCGATGAGGATACGCAGTATTTT.

V and J are TRBV28 and TRBJ1-6; 9 nucleotides match TRBD1. Germline V gives CDR1 MDHEN, CDR2 SYDVKM. The CDR3 is 13 residues long. V lost 8 bases, J lost 9 bases, and 5 bases stayed unmatched. Here the CDR3 reads CASGDREGSPLHF. CDR3 coding DNA: TGTGCCAGCGGGGACAGGGAGGGTTCACCCCTCCACTTT.

This clone was counted between two and nine times. The CDR3 loop reads CATYGATGELFF. In nucleotides, the CDR3 is TGTGCCACCTACGGTGCGACCGGGGAGCTGTTTTTT. This chain connects TRBV19 to TRBJ2-2; no clear D. The CDR3 runs to 12 residues. Looked up from germline, CDR1 is LNHDA and CDR2 is SQIVND (reference sequence). Trimming cost V 10 bases and J 5 bases, with 11 bases left between them.

The chain employs TRBV6-5 and TRBJ2-7; possibly TRBD1 or TRBD2 for D (5 bases each). The V gene lost 2 bases and the J gene lost 7 bases, with 15 bases spanning the gap. Germline assignment: CDR1 MNHEY and CDR2 SVGAGI. The CDR3 runs 14 residues. The CDR3 region is CASSYVGATGEQYF. Written as DNA, the CDR3 is TGTGCCAGCAGTTACGTTGGGGCGACGGGGGAGCAGTACTTC.

The chain employs TRBV28 and TRBJ1-2; D gene uncertain. V was trimmed by 7 bases and J by 7 bases, leaving 19 bases between them. CDR3 length: 14 amino acids. In germline, CDR1 is MDHEN, CDR2 SYDVKM. CDR3 sequence: CASTPTRELVGYTF. For the CDR3, the DNA is TGTGCCAGCACCCCGACGAGGGAGCTTGTTGGCTACACCTTC.

The rearrangement joins TRBV28 to TRBJ2-7; 8 bases align to TRBD1. Trimming at V came to 5 bases and at J to 4 bases, leaving 10 bases not matched to a gene. This CDR3 is built from 15 residues. Germline V gene data show CDR1 as MDHEN and CDR2 as SYDVKM. Here the CDR3 reads CASSVTGTGQYEQYF. The CDR3 DNA follows: TGTGCCAGCAGTGTTACCGGGACAGGACAATACGAGCAGTACTTC.

The V gene is TRBV6-5, the J gene TRBJ2-2; 10 positions agree with TRBD2. The CDR3 is 15 residues long. Germline loops: CDR1 MNHEY, CDR2 SVGAGI. V gave up 6 bases and J gave up 0 bases; unmatched junction bases: 1. The DNA for the CDR3 is TGTGCCAGCAGACTAGCGGGAACGAACACCGGGGAGCTGTTTTTT. Amino acid sequence: CASRLAGTNTGELFF.

V usage is TRBV27 and J usage is TRBJ2-7; D unresolved. CDR3 size: 12 residues. Germline V lookup: CDR1 MNHEY, CDR2 SMNVEV (reference sequence). Trimming stripped 5 bases from V and 7 bases from J, with 12 bases between. CDR3 coding DNA: TGTGCCAGCAGTCGGCCGGGCGGAGAGCAGTACTTC. Amino acids: CASSRPGGEQYF.

The V and J genes are TRBV7-2 and TRBJ1-2; 9 positions match TRBD1. J lost 6 bases, V lost 5 bases, and 16 bases had no gene match. CDR1 is SGHTA, CDR2 FQGNSA, per germline. The CDR3 totals 17 residues. The CDR3 region is CASSTGTGNPRGDGYTF. CDR3 nucleotides: TGTGCCAGCAGCACCGGGACAGGGAACCCGAGGGGGGATGGCTACACCTTC.

The chain joins TRBV3-1 (or the pseudogene TRBV3-2) to TRBJ1-2, with TRBD1 as a possible D gene (5 bases). CDR1 is LGHDT, CDR2 YNNKEL, per germline (reference sequence). The CDR3 loop spans 15 amino acids. The V and J ends lost 4 bases and 3 bases respectively, with 15 bases between them. DNA for the CDR3: TGTGCCAGCAGCCTCGACCCCGGGACGGACTATGGCTACACCTTC. Its translation is CASSLDPGTDYGYTF.

The gene calls are TRBV6-5 and TRBJ2-7, with D possibly being TRBD1 or TRBD2 (6 bases each). The germline V and J ends were trimmed by 2 bases and 4 bases, with 9 bases remaining between them. Germline loops: CDR1 MNHEY, CDR2 SVGAGI. The CDR3 contains 13 residues. CDR3 region: CASSYRGGYEQYF. Here the CDR3 DNA reads TGTGCCAGCAGTTACCGAGGGGGGTACGAGCAGTACTTC.

V gene TRBV9 combines with J gene TRBJ2-2; D possibly corresponds to TRBD2 (6 bases). Trimming took off 4 bases at V and 3 bases at J, with 19 bases between the two ends. The CDR3 has 17 amino acids. Germline V gives CDR1 SGDLS, CDR2 YYNGEE. In nucleotides, the CDR3 is TGTGCCAGCAGCCTCCGGGGGACGGTACCGCACACCGGGGAGCTGTTTTTT. Its protein is CASSLRGTVPHTGELFF.